The present entry profiles one TCR beta chain with its context. A much larger clonotype is one base distant, so this may be a read error. The authors built bulk TCR libraries by previously described methods with listed TCR primers. TCRdb called the PCR reads again in MiXCR, with one record for every CDR3 protein. The sample has 460,000 or so distinct CDR3 sequences, 20% to 25% seen once; the top ten hold about 0.78%. This CDR3 region has 13 residues. Germline CDR1 reads SGHVS; CDR2 reads FQNEAQ. These data originate in a study of molecular identifiers for immune sequencing clone quantification. Naive CD8 sequencing libraries were generated from roughly 20,000 to 1,000,000 sorted cells, with 10%, 30% or 50% RNA as input.

Sequencing used naive CD8+ T cells from blood, with Jurkat cell RNA spiked in. Subset in this sample: FACS-sorted CD8+CD4-CCR7+CD45RA+ naive T cells. This receptor was obtained from a human donor in good health. Some libraries in this study had Jurkat cell RNA spiked in. The chain carries TRBV7-8 and TRBJ1-4; D call uncertain. The DNA of the CDR3 is TGTGCCAGCAGCTTAGTCAGCACTGAAAAACTGCTTTTT. Translated: CASSLVSTEKLLF. The whole variable domain, filled in from reference TRBV7-8 and TRBJ1-4, reads GAGVSQSPRYKVAKRGQDVALRCDPISGHVSLFWYQQALGQGPEFLTYFQNEAQLDKSGLPSDRFFAERPEGSVSTLKIQRTQQEDSAVYLCASSLVSTEKLLFGSGTQLSVL.